The clone carrying this T cell receptor beta chain was observed many times. What it recognizes is unknown. This sample was included in a study of neurological immune-mediated disorders. The V and J ends lost 5 bases and 5 bases, in that order; junction bases with no gene match: 5. The CDR3 totals 14 residues. The study, taken as a whole, reports: The authors found no clinical or MRI feature associated with the multiple sclerosis repertoire cluster.

One entry per CDR3 protein, called by TCRdb with MiXCR from the 5' RACE reads. Of some 65,000 distinct CDR3 sequences in the sample, under 5% were seen once. The specimen was PBMCs. This clonotype was obtained from a man aged 50 or older with multiple sclerosis. The chain recombines TRBV12-3 or TRBV12-4 with TRBJ1-5, with TRBD1 matching 8 bases. CDR3 bases: TGTGCCAGCAGTCCTGACAGGGGCGATCAGCCCCAGCATTTT. Translated: CASSPDRGDQPQHF.